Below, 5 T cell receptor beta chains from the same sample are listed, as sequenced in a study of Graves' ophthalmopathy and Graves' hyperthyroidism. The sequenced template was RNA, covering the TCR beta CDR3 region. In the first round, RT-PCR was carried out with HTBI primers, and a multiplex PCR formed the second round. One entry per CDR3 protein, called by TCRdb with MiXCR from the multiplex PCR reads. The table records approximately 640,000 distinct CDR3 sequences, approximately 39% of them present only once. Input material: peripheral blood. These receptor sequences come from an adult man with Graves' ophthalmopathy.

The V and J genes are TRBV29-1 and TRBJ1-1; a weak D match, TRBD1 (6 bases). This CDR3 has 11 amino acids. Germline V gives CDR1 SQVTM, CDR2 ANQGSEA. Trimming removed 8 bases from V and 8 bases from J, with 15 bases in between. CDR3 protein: CSLVGTPEAFF. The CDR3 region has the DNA TGCAGCTTAGTGGGGACACCCGAAGCTTTCTTT.

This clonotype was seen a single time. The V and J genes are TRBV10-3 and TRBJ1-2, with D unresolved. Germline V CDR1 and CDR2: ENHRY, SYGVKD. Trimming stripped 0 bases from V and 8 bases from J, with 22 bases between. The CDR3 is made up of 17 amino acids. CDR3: CAISESELGRPDRGYTF. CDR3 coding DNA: TGTGCCATCAGTGAGTCGGAATTAGGGAGGCCCGATCGAGGCTACACCTTC.

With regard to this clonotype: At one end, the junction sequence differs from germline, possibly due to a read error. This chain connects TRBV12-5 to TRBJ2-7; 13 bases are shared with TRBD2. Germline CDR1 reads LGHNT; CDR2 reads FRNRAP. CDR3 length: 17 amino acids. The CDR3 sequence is CASGFRIGLAGDYGQYF. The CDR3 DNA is TGTGCTAGTGGTTTCCGAATCGGACTAGCGGGAGACTACGGGCAGTACTTC.

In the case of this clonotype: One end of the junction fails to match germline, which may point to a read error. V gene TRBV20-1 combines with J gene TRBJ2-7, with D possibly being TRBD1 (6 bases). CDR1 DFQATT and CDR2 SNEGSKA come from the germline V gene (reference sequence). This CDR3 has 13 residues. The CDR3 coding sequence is TGCAGCGCACCGGACACAGGGAACGGGGAGCTGTACTTC. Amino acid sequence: CSAPDTGNGELYF.

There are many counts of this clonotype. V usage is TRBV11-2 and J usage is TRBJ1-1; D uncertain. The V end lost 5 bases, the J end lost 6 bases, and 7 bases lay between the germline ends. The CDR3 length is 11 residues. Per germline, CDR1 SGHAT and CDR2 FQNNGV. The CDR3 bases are TGTGCCAGCAGCGAAAGGTCTGAAGCTTTCTTT. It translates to CASSERSEAFF.